This T cell receptor beta chain was recorded in a study of blood T cells in healthy people across ages. Note on this clonotype: The antigen remains unidentified. The CDR3 does not close with the conserved phenylalanine or tryptophan, likely indicating a read error.

Study results and limitations: Possibly, changes in expanded clonotypes were confounded because donor CMV status was unknown. The study found TCR beta diversity correlated strongly with naive T cell percentage.

The second PCR ran 7 to 11 cycles with a sample-barcoded 5' primer and J-beta primers. In TCRdb, the 5' RACE reads were re-called with MiXCR into one record per CDR3 protein. There are about 1.5 million distinct CDR3 sequences in the sample; 35% to 45% occur only once, and 6.5% to 10% lies in the top ten. The CDR3 contains 11 residues. CDR1 is MNHEY and CDR2 is SMNVEV in the germline V gene (reference sequence). Trimming stripped 5 bases from V and 3 bases from J, with 5 bases between. It was about 10 milliliters of peripheral blood that were drawn from each donor. This TCR derives from a woman aged 18-29 years in good health. This chain connects TRBV27 to TRBJ2-7; D uncertain. The sequencing input was blood. The CDR3 nucleotides are TGTGCCAGCAGTGTTGGCTACGAGCAGTACTTA. As protein: CASSVGYEQYL.